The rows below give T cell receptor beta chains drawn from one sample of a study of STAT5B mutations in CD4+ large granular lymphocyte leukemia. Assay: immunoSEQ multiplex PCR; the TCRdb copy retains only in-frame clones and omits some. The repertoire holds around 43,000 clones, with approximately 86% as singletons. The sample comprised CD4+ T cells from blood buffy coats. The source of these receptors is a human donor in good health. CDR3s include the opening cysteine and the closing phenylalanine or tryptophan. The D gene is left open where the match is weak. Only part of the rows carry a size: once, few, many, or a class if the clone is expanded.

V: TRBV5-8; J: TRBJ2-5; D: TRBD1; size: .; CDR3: CASSWEGQGARLGQETQYF; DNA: TGTGCCAGCAGCTGGGAGGGACAGGGGGCGCGACTGGGGCAAGAGACCCAGTACTTC
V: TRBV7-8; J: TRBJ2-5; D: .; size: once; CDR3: CASSFIYVGLPQETQYF; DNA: TGTGCCAGCAGCTTTATATACGTGGGATTGCCACAAGAGACCCAGTACTTC
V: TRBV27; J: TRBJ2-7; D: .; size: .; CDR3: CASSSNRDTLPYEQYF; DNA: TGTGCCAGCAGTTCAAACCGGGACACCCTACCCTACGAGCAGTACTTC
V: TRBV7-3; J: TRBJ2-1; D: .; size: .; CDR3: CASSLRRRDEQFF; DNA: TGTGCCAGCAGCCTCAGAAGAAGGGATGAGCAGTTCTTC
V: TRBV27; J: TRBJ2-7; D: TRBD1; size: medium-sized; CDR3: CASTRTGSGEQYF; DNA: TGTGCCAGCACCCGGACAGGATCGGGCGAGCAGTACTTC
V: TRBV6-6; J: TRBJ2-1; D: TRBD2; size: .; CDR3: CASSQTSGAYNEQFF; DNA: TGTGCCAGCAGCCAAACTAGCGGGGCTTACAATGAGCAGTTCTTC
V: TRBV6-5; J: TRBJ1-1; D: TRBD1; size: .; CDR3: CASKGQGMGAEAFF; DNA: TGTGCCAGCAAGGGACAGGGGATGGGCGCTGAAGCTTTCTTT
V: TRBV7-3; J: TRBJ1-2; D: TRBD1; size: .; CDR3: CASSADGTGVGGYTF; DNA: TGTGCCAGCAGCGCCGACGGGACAGGGGTGGGTGGCTACACCTTC
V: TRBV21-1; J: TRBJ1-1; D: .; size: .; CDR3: CASSKGPNTEAFF; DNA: TGTGCCAGCAGCAAAGGACCGAACACTGAAGCTTTCTTT
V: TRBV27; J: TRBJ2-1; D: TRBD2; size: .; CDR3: CASSFTRRGGDEQFF; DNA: TGTGCCAGCAGCTTCACCCGGCGGGGAGGGGATGAGCAGTTCTTC
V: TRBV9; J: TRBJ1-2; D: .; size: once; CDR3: CASSVEPASNYGYTF; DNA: TGTGCCAGCAGCGTCGAACCCGCCTCAAACTATGGCTACACCTTC
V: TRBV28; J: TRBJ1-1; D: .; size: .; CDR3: CASSLPRAGKTEAFF; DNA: TGTGCCAGCAGTTTACCGCGGGCAGGGAAAACTGAAGCTTTCTTT
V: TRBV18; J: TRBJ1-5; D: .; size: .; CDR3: CASSRGEGNQPQHF; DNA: TGTGCCAGCTCGAGGGGAGAAGGCAATCAGCCCCAGCATTTT
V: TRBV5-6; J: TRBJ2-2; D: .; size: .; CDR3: CASRLGTGNTGELFF; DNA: TGTGCCAGCCGTTTAGGGACGGGGAACACCGGGGAGCTGTTTTTT
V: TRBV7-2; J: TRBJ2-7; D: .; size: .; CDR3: CASSFIGVSYEQYF; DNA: TGTGCCAGCAGCTTCATTGGCGTTTCCTACGAGCAGTACTTC
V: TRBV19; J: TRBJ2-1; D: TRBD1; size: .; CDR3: CASSLQQGAPAGRQFF; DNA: TGTGCCAGTAGCCTCCAACAGGGGGCACCCGCCGGGCGACAGTTCTTC
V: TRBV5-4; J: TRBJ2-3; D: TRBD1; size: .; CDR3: CASSRPGQTDTQYF; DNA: TGTGCCAGCAGCCGCCCGGGACAGACAGATACGCAGTATTTT
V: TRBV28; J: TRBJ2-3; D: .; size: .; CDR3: CASSFPLSDTQYF; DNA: TGTGCCAGCAGTTTCCCACTGTCAGATACGCAGTATTTT
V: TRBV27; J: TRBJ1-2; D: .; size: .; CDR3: CASSLLGHPNYGYTF; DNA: TGTGCCAGCAGTTTATTGGGACACCCTAACTATGGCTACACCTTC
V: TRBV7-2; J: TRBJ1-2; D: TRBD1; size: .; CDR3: CASSFSGTGVYGYTF; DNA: TGTGCCAGCAGCTTTAGCGGGACAGGGGTTTATGGCTACACCTTC
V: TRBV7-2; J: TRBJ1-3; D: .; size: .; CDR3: CASSFRPAQLSGNTIYF; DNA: TGTGCCAGCAGCTTTCGTCCGGCGCAGCTCTCTGGAAACACCATATATTTT
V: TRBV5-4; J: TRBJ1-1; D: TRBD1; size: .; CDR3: CASSARQGDYTEAFF; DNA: TGTGCCAGCAGCGCCCGCCAGGGGGACTACACTGAAGCTTTCTTT